This T cell receptor (beta chain) was found in a study of cytomegalovirus exposure and HLA in healthy donors. This clone was seen only once. Donors were nominally healthy when sampled, though unrecorded immune exposures were likely. Trimming pared 2 bases from V and 1 base from J, leaving 8 bases between. Germline CDR1 MDHEN, CDR2 SYDVKM. The CDR3 is 14 residues long. Vbeta (60) and Jbeta (13) primers were used in the PCR. Sequencing was performed with immunoSEQ multiplex PCR; in TCRdb, only in-frame clones are kept and a portion is missing. The sample lists about 160,000 clones; 80% to 85% were seen once.

The sequenced material came from PBMCs. J is TRBJ1-1 and V is TRBV28; tentative D call: TRBD1 (5 bases). The TCR sequence derives from a woman aged 18-29 years in good health and CMV-seronegative. The CDR3 DNA is TGTGCCAGCAGTTTAGGCGGGGGGAACACTGAAGCTTTCTTT. Its protein product is CASSLGGGNTEAFF. Variable domain in full (rest from reference TRBV28 and TRBJ1-1): DVKVTQSSRYLVKRTGEKVFLECVQDMDHENMFWYRQDPGLGLRLIYFSYDVKMKEKGDIPEGYSVSREKKERFSLILESASTNQTSMYLCASSLGGGNTEAFFGQGTRLTVV.